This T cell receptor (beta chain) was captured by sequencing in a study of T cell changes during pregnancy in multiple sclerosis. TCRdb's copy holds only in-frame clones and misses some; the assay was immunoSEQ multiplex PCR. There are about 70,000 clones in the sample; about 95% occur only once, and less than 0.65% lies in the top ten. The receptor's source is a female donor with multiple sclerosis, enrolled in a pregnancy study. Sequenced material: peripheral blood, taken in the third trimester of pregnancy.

DNA for the CDR3: TGTGCCAGCAGCCAGGGACAGGGGGCCCCCGGTCTTGGCGCTTTCTTT. It translates to CASSQGQGAPGLGAFF. The chain employs TRBV11-2 and TRBJ1-1; 12 nucleotides agree with TRBD1. V shed 5 bases, J shed 11 bases, and the junction held 15 bases outside the gene matches. This CDR3 has 16 residues. In germline, CDR1 is SGHAT, CDR2 FQNNGV.